The entry below gives a single TCR beta chain sequence along with its context. cDNA came from about 0.51 to 1 ug RNA primed by random hexamers. Amplification of TCR beta CDR3 spanned 54 Vbeta and 13 Jbeta via immunoSEQ multiplex PCR. TCRdb re-called the immunoSEQ multiplex PCR reads with MiXCR, one entry per CDR3 protein. Seen here are 120,000 or so distinct CDR3 sequences, about 94% observed once, and the top ten hold about 0.12%. TCR beta sequences were obtained from blood CD8+ and CD4+ T cells. The multiple sclerosis control group consisted of treatment-naive patients whose relapsing-remitting disease, which was either stable or active, fulfilled revised McDonald criteria. Negative isolation yielded CD8+ and CD4+ T cells; FACS enriched TEMRA cells. Germline V CDR1 and CDR2: DFQATT, SNEGSKA (reference sequence). J gave up 5 bases and V 3 bases, and 3 bases lay outside the gene matches. The CDR3 contains 12 residues.

This sample was included in a study of CD8 T cells in Susac syndrome. The V call is TRBV20-1, the J call TRBJ2-7, with 8 bases that match TRBD2. The sequenced material came from CD4+ T cells from PBMCs. The receptor was isolated from a human donor with multiple sclerosis. CDR3 DNA: TGCAGTGCTAGCGGGAGGGCCGACGAGCAGTACTTC. Translation gives CSASGRADEQYF.